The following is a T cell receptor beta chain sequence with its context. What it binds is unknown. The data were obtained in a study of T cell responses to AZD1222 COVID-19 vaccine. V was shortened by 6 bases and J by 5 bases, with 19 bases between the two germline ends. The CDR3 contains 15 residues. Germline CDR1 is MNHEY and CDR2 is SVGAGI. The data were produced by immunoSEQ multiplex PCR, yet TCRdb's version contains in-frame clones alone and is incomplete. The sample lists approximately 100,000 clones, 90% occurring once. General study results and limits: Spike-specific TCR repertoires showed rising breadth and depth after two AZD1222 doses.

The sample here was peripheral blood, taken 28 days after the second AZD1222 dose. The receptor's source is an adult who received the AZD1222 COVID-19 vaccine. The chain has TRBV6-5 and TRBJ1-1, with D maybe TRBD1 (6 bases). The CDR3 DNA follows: TGTGCCAGCAGAGATTACAGGGTGGGGAGAACTGAAGCTTTCTTT. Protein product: CASRDYRVGRTEAFF.